This T cell receptor (beta chain) was recovered during a study of cytomegalovirus exposure and HLA in healthy donors. Data came from immunoSEQ multiplex PCR; TCRdb stores just in-frame clones and leaves some out. Of a few hundred thousand clones in the sample, 90% are singletons; the top ten hold approximately 3.1%. The CDR3 consists of 15 residues. The junction had 5 bases not matched to a gene; V was cut back by 3 bases and J by 2 bases. Germline CDR1 and CDR2: LNHDA and SQIVND (reference sequence). Whole-study findings and limits: It was approximately 170 TCR beta chains that were listed as cytomegalovirus-associated. In vitro work confirmed that three CMV-associated chains recognize CMV antigens.

For this clone: No antigen is known for it.

Sequenced material: PBMCs. The chain uses TRBV19 and TRBJ1-2; 8 bases line up with TRBD1. This receptor was obtained from a young woman in good health and CMV-seronegative. This CDR3 reads CASSMGTGLNYGYTF. The CDR3 nucleotides read TGTGCCAGTAGTATGGGGACAGGCCTGAACTATGGCTACACCTTC.